The sample holds one count of the clone carrying this TCR beta chain. This sample stems from a study of technical replicates of blood from several donors. This CDR3 region has 15 residues. In germline, CDR1 is SGHRS, CDR2 YFSETQ. V gave up 10 bases and J gave up 1 base; unmatched junction bases: 14. The method was immunoSEQ multiplex PCR; TCRdb's version includes in-frame clones alone and lacks a portion of them. The top ten clones hold around 0.41% of a sample with tens of thousands of clones, around 94% of them seen once. The receptor was derived from a human donor in good health. Sequencing was carried out using T cells isolated from PBMCs. The chain carries TRBV5-1 and TRBJ2-7; 7 bases match TRBD2. The CDR3 nucleotides read TGCGCCTCACGCCCTGGGGGGGTACTATCCTACGAGCAGTACTTC. The encoded protein is CASRPGGVLSYEQYF.